This T cell receptor (beta chain) was identified in a study of PD-1 blockade in mismatch repair-deficient tumors. Overall study findings and caveats: After pembrolizumab, tumor-resident clones rose rapidly, then generally contracted before radiologic responses. All three positive peptides came from frameshift mutations, yielding approximately 140 blood TCRs.

About this clone itself: What it binds is not known.

Stated time point: roughly 11-day in vitro stimulation with candidate neoantigen peptide 6. Every patient had mismatch repair deficiency by PCR or immunohistochemistry. Sequencing used immunoSEQ multiplex PCR; TCRdb keeps in-frame clones, though not all of them. Of roughly 15,000 clones in the sample, about 86% were seen once. This clonotype was obtained from an adult with mismatch repair-deficient cancer. The sample consisted of cells cultured in vitro, taken from a patient treated with pembrolizumab.

The CDR3 is CASSARDYANEQFF. In nucleotides, the CDR3 is TGTGCCAGCAGCGCCCGGGACTACGCAAATGAGCAGTTCTTC. The rearrangement joins TRBV9 to TRBJ2-1, with 7 bases fitting TRBD2. Germline CDR1 SGDLS, CDR2 YYNGEE. This CDR3 is built from 14 residues. V lost 3 bases, J lost 7 bases, and 7 bases stayed unmatched.